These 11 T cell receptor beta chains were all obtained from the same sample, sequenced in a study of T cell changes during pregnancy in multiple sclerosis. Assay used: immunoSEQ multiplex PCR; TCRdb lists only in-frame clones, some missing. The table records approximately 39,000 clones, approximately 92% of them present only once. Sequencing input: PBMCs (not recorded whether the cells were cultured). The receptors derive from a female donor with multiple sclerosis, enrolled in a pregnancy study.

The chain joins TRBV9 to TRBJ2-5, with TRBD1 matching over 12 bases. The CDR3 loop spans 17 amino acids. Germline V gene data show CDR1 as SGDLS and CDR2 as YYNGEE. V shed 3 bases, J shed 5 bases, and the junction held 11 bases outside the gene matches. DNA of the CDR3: TGTGCCAGCAGCGCGAGGGGACAGGGGGCGCCGTCGGAGACCCAGTACTTC. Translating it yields CASSARGQGAPSETQYF.

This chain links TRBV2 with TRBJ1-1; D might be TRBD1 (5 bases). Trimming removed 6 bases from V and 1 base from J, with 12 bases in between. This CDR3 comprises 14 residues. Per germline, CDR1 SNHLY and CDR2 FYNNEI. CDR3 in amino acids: CASSLTERNTEAFF. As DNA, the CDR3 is TGTGCCAGCAGCCTGACAGAGAGGAACACTGAAGCTTTCTTT.

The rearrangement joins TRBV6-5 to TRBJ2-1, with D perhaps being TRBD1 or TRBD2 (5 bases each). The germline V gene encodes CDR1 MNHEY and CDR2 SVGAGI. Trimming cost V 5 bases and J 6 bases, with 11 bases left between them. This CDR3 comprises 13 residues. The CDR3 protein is CASSPGPLNEQFF. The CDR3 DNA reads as TGTGCCAGCAGTCCGGGGCCTCTCAATGAGCAGTTCTTC.

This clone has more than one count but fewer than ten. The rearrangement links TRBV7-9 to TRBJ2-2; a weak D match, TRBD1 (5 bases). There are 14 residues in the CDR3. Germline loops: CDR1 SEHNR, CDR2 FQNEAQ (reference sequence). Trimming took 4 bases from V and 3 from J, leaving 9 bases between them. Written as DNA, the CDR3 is TGTGCCAGCAGCTCGACAGCAGACACCGGGGAGCTGTTTTTT. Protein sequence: CASSSTADTGELFF.

In DNA, the CDR3 is TGTGCCAGCACGTGTAGCGGGAGCACCGGGGAGCTGTTTTTT. This gives the protein CASTCSGSTGELFF. This rearrangement joins TRBV2 to TRBJ2-2; TRBD2 agrees at 9 bases. CDR3 length equals 14 residues. Germline CDR1 and CDR2: SNHLY and FYNNEI. With V trimmed by 7 bases and J by 4 bases, 4 bases remained unmatched.

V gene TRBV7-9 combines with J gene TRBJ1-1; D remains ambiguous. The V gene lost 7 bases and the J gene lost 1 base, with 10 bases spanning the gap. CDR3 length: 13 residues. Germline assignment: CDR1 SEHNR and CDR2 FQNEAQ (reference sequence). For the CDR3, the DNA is TGTGCCAGCATGAAAGGGTGGAACACTGAAGCTTTCTTT. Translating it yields CASMKGWNTEAFF.

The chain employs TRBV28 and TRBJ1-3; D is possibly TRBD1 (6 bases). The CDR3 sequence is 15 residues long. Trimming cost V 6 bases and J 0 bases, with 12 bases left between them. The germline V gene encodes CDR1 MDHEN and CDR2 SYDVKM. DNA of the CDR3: TGTGCCAGCAGGGACGTGGACAGCTCTGGAAACACCATATATTTT. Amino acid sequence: CASRDVDSSGNTIYF.

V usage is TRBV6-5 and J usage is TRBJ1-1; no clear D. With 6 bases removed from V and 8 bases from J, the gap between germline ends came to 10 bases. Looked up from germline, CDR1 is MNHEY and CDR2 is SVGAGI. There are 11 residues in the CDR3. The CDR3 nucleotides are TGTGCCAGCAGCTCCGGGATCGAAGCTTTCTTT. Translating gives CASSSGIEAFF.

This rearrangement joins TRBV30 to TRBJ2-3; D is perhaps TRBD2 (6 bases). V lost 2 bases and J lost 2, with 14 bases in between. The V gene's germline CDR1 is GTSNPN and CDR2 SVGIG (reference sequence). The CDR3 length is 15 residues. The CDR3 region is CAWSKLADYTDTQYF. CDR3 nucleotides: TGTGCCTGGAGTAAGTTAGCGGACTACACAGATACGCAGTATTTT.

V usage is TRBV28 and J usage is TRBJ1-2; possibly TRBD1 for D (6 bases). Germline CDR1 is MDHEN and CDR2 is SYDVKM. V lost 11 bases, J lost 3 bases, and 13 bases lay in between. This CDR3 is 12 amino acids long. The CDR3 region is CAGGQGDYGYTF. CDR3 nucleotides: TGTGCCGGGGGGCAGGGTGACTATGGCTACACCTTC.

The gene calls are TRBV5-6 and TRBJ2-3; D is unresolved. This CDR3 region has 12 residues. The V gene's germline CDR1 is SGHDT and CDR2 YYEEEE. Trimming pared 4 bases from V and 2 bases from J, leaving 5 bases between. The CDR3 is CASSRDTDTQYF. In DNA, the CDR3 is TGTGCCAGCAGCAGGGACACAGATACGCAGTATTTT.